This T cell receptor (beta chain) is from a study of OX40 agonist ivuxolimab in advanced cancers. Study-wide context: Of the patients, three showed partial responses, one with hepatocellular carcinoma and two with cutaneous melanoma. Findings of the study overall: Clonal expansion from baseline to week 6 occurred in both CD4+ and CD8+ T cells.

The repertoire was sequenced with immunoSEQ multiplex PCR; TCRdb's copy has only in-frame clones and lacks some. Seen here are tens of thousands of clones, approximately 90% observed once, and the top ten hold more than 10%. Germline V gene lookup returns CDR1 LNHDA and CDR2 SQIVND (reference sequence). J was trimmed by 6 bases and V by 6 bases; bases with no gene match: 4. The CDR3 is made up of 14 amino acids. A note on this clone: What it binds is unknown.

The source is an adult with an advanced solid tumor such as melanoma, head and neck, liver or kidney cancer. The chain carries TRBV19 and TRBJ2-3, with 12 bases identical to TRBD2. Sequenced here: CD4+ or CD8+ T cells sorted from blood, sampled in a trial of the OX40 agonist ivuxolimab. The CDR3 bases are TGTGCCAGTAGCCCAACTAGCGGGAGGGATACGCAGTATTTT. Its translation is CASSPTSGRDTQYF.